These 21 T cell receptor beta chains share one sample of origin, sequenced in a study of T-cell reconstitution after alpha-beta-depleted transplantation in children. Preparation of the TCRbeta library was carried out with unique molecular identifiers. TCRdb itself ran the PCR reads through MiXCR, one entry per CDR3 protein. The sample lists about 280,000 distinct CDR3 sequences, around 10% seen once, with around 20% in the top ten. The sample consisted of peripheral blood, taken 180 days after TCRalphabeta/CD19-depleted stem cell transplant. All receptors derive from a male patient aged 2-15 years who had a stem cell transplant for chronic granulomatous disease, so the T cells may come from the graft donor.

This clonotype appeared many times. The chain is built from TRBV18 and TRBJ2-7; D remains unclear. Germline V gene data show CDR1 as KGHSH and CDR2 as LQKENI. Trimming took 4 bases from V and 0 from J, leaving 13 bases between them. The CDR3 extends over 15 amino acids. CDR3 residues: CASSQKDLSSYEQYF. DNA for the CDR3: TGTGCCAGCTCACAAAAGGACCTCAGCTCCTACGAGCAGTACTTC. The variable domain in full, completed from reference TRBV18 and TRBJ2-7, reads NAGVMQNPRHLVRRRGQEARLRCSPMKGHSHVYWYRQLPEEGLKFMVYLQKENIIDESGMPKERFSAEFPKEGPSILRIQQVVRGDSAAYFCASSQKDLSSYEQYFGPGTRLTVT.

This clonotype was recorded at least ten times. The chain carries TRBV10-3 and TRBJ2-7; possibly TRBD2 for D (6 bases). Germline values: CDR1 ENHRY, CDR2 SYGVKD. The CDR3 length is 14 residues. V dropped 4 bases and J dropped 2 bases, with 12 bases sitting between them. CDR3 residues: CAISGGGAAYEQYF. The CDR3 nucleotides are TGTGCCATCAGTGGCGGAGGGGCCGCCTACGAGCAGTACTTC.

This clonotype was seen at least ten times. This sequence joins TRBV9 and TRBJ2-1; perhaps TRBD1 as D (5 bases). Trimming pared 3 bases from V and 6 bases from J, leaving 10 bases between. Looked up from germline, CDR1 is SGDLS and CDR2 is YYNGEE. The CDR3 extends over 13 amino acids. Written as DNA, the CDR3 is TGTGCCAGCAGCGAGGGGATCGGCAATGAGCAGTTCTTC. It encodes CASSEGIGNEQFF.

This clonotype was counted many times. The V gene is TRBV20-1, the J gene TRBJ2-2; the D gene is possibly TRBD2 (6 bases). CDR3 length: 15 amino acids. Germline-derived CDR1 and CDR2 are DFQATT and SNEGSKA (reference sequence). The V end was cut by 1 base, the J end by 6 bases, with 15 bases between. CDR3 DNA sequence: TGCAGTGCTAGAGCCACGGGAGCGGCCGCCGGGGAGCTGTTTTTT. Translating it yields CSARATGAAAGELFF.

This clonotype has ten or more counts. The chain couples TRBV27 to TRBJ2-6; D possibly uses TRBD1 or TRBD2 (5 bases each). CDR3 length: 14 amino acids. Germline CDR1 is MNHEY and CDR2 is SMNVEV (reference sequence). Trimming stripped 4 bases from V and 5 bases from J, with 9 bases between. Here the CDR3 reads CASSSGPWANVLTF. The CDR3 DNA sequence: TGTGCCAGCAGTTCGGGGCCTTGGGCCAACGTCCTGACTTTC.

The V gene is TRBV15, the J gene TRBJ2-1; no clear D. CDR1 is LNHNV, CDR2 YYDKDF, per germline (reference sequence). The CDR3 spans 12 residues. The V end lost 1 base, the J end lost 7 bases, and 5 bases lay between the germline ends. CDR3: CATSRGLNEQFF. Written as DNA, the CDR3 is TGTGCCACCAGCAGAGGTTTAAATGAGCAGTTCTTC. Full variable domain (remainder filled in from reference TRBV15 and TRBJ2-1): DAMVIQNPRYQVTQFGKPVTLSCSQTLNHNVMYWYQQKSSQAPKLLFHYYDKDFNNEADTPDNFQSRRPNTSFCFLDIRSPGLGDTAMYLCATSRGLNEQFFGPGTRLTVL.

This clonotype has just a few counts. V is TRBV18 and J is TRBJ2-2; D is perhaps TRBD1 (5 bases). Germline V gene data show CDR1 as KGHSH and CDR2 as LQKENI. The CDR3 runs to 15 residues. V lost 6 bases and J lost 8, with 19 bases in between. The CDR3 here is CASSSDTLPVGELFF. CDR3 coding DNA: TGTGCCAGCTCCTCGGACACTCTGCCGGTTGGGGAGCTGTTTTTT.

This clonotype was detected ten times or more. The chain recombines TRBV28 with TRBJ2-1; 12 nucleotides align to TRBD2. With V trimmed by 6 bases and J by 4 bases, 4 bases remained unmatched. The CDR3 length is 15 residues. Germline CDR1 and CDR2: MDHEN and SYDVKM. The DNA for the CDR3 is TGTGCCAGCAGCAGGACTAGCGGGAATTACAATGAGCAGTTCTTC. Its translation: CASSRTSGNYNEQFF.

CDR3 loop: CASSPSGTGDRNEQFF. The CDR3 coding sequence is TGTGCCAGCAGCCCCTCCGGGACAGGGGACCGCAATGAGCAGTTCTTC. The chain carries TRBV7-9 and TRBJ2-1; 10 nucleotides agree with TRBD1. This CDR3 has 16 amino acids. Looked up from germline, CDR1 is SEHNR and CDR2 is FQNEAQ (reference sequence). The junction had 10 bases not matched to a gene; V was cut back by 5 bases and J by 6 bases.

This clonotype was counted at least ten times. The chain combines TRBV5-1 with TRBJ2-7, with D unclear. The V end was cut by 4 bases, the J end by 7 bases, with 15 bases between. The CDR3 sequence is 13 residues long. Germline CDR1 SGHRS, CDR2 YFSETQ. The CDR3 here is CASSLIVDWEQYF. The DNA of the CDR3 is TGCGCCAGCAGCCTGATTGTTGACTGGGAGCAGTACTTC.

Comments on this clonotype: A much bigger clone sits one base away, suggesting this may be a read error. The chain recombines TRBV20-1 with TRBJ1-2; maybe TRBD1 (6 bases). Germline values: CDR1 DFQATT, CDR2 SNEGSKA (reference sequence). The CDR3 runs to 13 residues. The CDR3 spells CSASGQGNYGDTF. The DNA for the CDR3 is TGCAGTGCTAGTGGGCAGGGGAACTATGGCGACACCTTC.

The sample holds many counts of this clonotype. The V gene is TRBV6-2 or TRBV6-3, the J gene TRBJ2-3, with a possible D match to TRBD1 (5 bases). Germline values: CDR1 MNHEY, CDR2 SVGEGT. Trimming cost V 5 bases and J 2 bases, with 8 bases left between them. This CDR3 has 13 amino acids. The chain's CDR3 is CASSLQATDTQYF. DNA for the CDR3: TGTGCCAGCAGTCTACAGGCCACAGATACGCAGTATTTT.

This clonotype was recorded a few times. This chain links TRBV18 with TRBJ2-2, with TRBD2 as a possible D gene (5 bases). CDR1 and CDR2 (germline): KGHSH, LQKENI. V lost 3 bases and J 5 bases, leaving 7 bases between the germline ends. This CDR3 contains 13 residues. The CDR3 region is CASSPRETGELFF. In nucleotides, the CDR3 is TGTGCCAGCTCACCTAGGGAGACCGGGGAGCTGTTTTTT.

On this clonotype: A read error may be the cause here, since a much bigger clone is one base away. The rearrangement joins TRBV5-1 to TRBJ2-2; the D gene could be TRBD1 or TRBD2 (5 bases each). This CDR3 contains 16 residues. In germline, CDR1 is SGHRS, CDR2 YFSETQ. This chain's CDR3 is CASRVLSGGGTGELLF. The CDR3 bases are TGCGCCAGCAGGGTCCTTTCCGGCGGTGGGACCGGGGAGCTGCTTTTT.

This clonotype was detected ten times or more. The rearrangement links TRBV28 to TRBJ2-7; 8 nucleotides align to TRBD1. The CDR3 covers 16 residues. From germline, CDR1 is MDHEN and CDR2 SYDVKM. V dropped 4 bases and J dropped 9; count of bases not matched to a gene: 17. CDR3 DNA: TGTGCCAGCAGTTACCTGACAGGGGCTACCCTCCCAAGGCAGTACTTC. This translates into CASSYLTGATLPRQYF.

In its sample, this clonotype was seen many times. The chain joins TRBV7-9 to TRBJ1-1; TRBD1 is a possible D gene (5 bases). The V end was cut by 5 bases, the J end by 0 bases, with 16 bases between. The CDR3 totals 16 residues. Germline V lookup: CDR1 SEHNR, CDR2 FQNEAQ (reference sequence). DNA for the CDR3: TGTGCCAGCAGCCCCGGAGGAGGGGACCTGAACACTGAAGCTTTCTTT. Translating gives CASSPGGGDLNTEAFF.

This clonotype was found many times. This chain joins TRBV3-1 and TRBJ2-2, with D tentatively TRBD2 (5 bases). Trimming left V 6 bases short and J 4 bases short, with 21 bases between. This CDR3 region has 17 residues. Germline CDR1 and CDR2: LGHDT and YNNKEL (reference sequence). The CDR3 nucleotides are TGTGCCAGCAGTGATCGCGAAAAGGGAGTTGGCACCGGGGAGCTGTTTTTT. It encodes CASSDREKGVGTGELFF.

This clonotype was picked up many times. The genes are TRBV12-3 or TRBV12-4 and TRBJ2-7; 14 bases match TRBD2. This CDR3 contains 16 residues. V gave up 6 bases and J gave up 4 bases; unmatched junction bases: 8. Here the CDR3 DNA reads TGTGCCAGCAGACGGGGGACTAGCGGGAGTGGTTACGAGCAGTACTTC. This sequence encodes CASRRGTSGSGYEQYF.

This clonotype was seen ten or more times. The gene calls are TRBV7-6 and TRBJ2-7, with 7 bases identical to TRBD1. V dropped 1 base and J dropped 2; count of bases not matched to a gene: 5. Looked up from germline, CDR1 is SGHVS and CDR2 is FNYEAQ. This CDR3 has 15 residues. Here the CDR3 DNA reads TGTGCCAGCAGCTTAGATAGGGGGCTACCCTACGAGCAGTACTTC. Translated, it gives CASSLDRGLPYEQYF.

About this clonotype: This could be a read error, since a much larger clone is one nucleotide away. The chain couples TRBV20-1 to TRBJ2-3, with D possibly matching TRBD2 (5 bases). Germline V gene sequence: CDR1 DFQATT, CDR2 SNEGSKA (reference sequence). The CDR3 is made up of 12 amino acids. CDR3 region: CSAPKGLDTRYF. CDR3 DNA: TGCAGTGCTCCTAAAGGACTCGATACGCGGTATTTT.

Ten or more counts support this clonotype. The chain uses TRBV5-1 and TRBJ2-7; D possibly corresponds to TRBD1 (5 bases). V lost 5 bases and J 2 bases, leaving 14 bases between the germline ends. This CDR3 has 14 amino acids. CDR1 and CDR2 (germline): SGHRS, YFSETQ. The CDR3 reads CASRDIQSAYEQYF. CDR3 bases: TGCGCCAGCAGGGACATCCAGTCCGCCTACGAGCAGTACTTC.